This T cell receptor (beta chain) was sequenced in a study of T-cell memory formation after mild COVID-19. Study outcomes and limitations: A subset of responding clones appeared in pre-infection memory, suggesting cross-reactive memory joined. Contracting clones localized mainly to CM and EM when CD4+ and mainly to EMRA when CD8+.

V gave up 6 bases and J gave up 4 bases, with 12 bases separating them. Germline CDR1 reads SQVTM; CDR2 reads ANQGSEA. The CDR3 loop spans 13 amino acids. TCRdb reprocessed the 5' RACE reads via MiXCR and lists one record per CDR3 protein. The repertoire has about 200,000 distinct CDR3 sequences, over 7.5% of them found once; the top ten carry 3.5%. Concerning this clonotype: The antigen is unknown.

Material: PBMCs or a T cell subset sorted from them (not recorded which). The receptor comes from a man younger than 30 who had mild COVID-19 (a few samples of this study predate the infection). Cell type and time point are not known. The J gene is TRBJ1-4, the V gene TRBV29-1; unclear D gene. The CDR3 loop reads CSVQRARNEKLFF. Written as DNA, the CDR3 is TGCAGCGTGCAACGGGCCCGTAATGAAAAACTGTTTTTT.